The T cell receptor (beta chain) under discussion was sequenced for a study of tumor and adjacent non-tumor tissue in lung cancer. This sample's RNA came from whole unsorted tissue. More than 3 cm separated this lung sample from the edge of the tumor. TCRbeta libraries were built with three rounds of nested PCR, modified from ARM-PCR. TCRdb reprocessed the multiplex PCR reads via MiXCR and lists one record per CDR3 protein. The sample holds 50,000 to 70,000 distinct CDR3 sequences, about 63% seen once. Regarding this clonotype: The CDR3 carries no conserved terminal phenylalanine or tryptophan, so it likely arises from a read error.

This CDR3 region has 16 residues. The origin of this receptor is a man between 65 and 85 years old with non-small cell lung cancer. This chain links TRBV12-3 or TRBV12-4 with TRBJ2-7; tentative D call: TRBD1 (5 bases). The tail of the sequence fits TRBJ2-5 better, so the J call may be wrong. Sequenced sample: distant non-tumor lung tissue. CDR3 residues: CTSSFERGQGAETQYL. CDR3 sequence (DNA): TGTACCAGCAGTTTTGAGCGAGGCCAGGGTGCAGAGACCCAGTACCTC.